This T cell receptor (beta chain) was observed in a study of T-cell reconstitution after alpha-beta-depleted transplantation in children. Study-wide results and limits: Expanded clones from the graft, numbering several hundred, reportedly supplied alpha-beta T cells about two months after transplant. It was newly produced T cells that mostly accounted for T-cell counts and diversity one year after transplant. Several patients had high TCRbeta diversity at day 60; it came from surviving recipient T cells and thymic progenitors.

Per the germline V gene, CDR1 is MGHRA and CDR2 is YSYEKL. There are 17 residues in the CDR3. V shed 3 bases and J shed 6 bases, with 20 bases lying between them. The authors prepared the TCRbeta library with unique molecular identifiers. TCRdb fed the PCR reads into MiXCR, producing one record per CDR3 protein. Seen here are 350,000 to 500,000 distinct CDR3 sequences, 43% observed once, and the top ten hold around 29%. In this sample, this clonotype turned up a few times. The antigen remains unidentified. Sequenced material: PBMCs, taken before TCRalphabeta/CD19-depleted stem cell transplant. The clonotype comes from a girl aged 2-10 years with aplastic anemia, due to receive a stem cell transplant. The chain joins TRBV4-1 to TRBJ2-2; D ambiguous. Written as DNA, the CDR3 is TGCGCCAGCAGCCAGTCCCGTTACACTCCCCAATCCGGGGAGCTGTTTTTT. The encoded protein is CASSQSRYTPQSGELFF.